The clone carrying this TCR beta chain was recorded at least ten times. Its antigen is not identified. This record comes from a study of tumor-infiltrating lymphocytes in primary liver carcinoma. On the study more broadly: All patients, whether men or women, fell within 30 to 69 years of age. Maximum tumor diameters ranged from roughly 4 to 11 cm, stage T1-T3 N0M0. Study conclusions and caveats: Significantly larger top-250-clone fractions were found in tumors than in blood (p = 0.039).

In addition to blood RNA drawn from unsorted whole blood, germline DNA was extracted. The patients, who had chronic HBV infection, were treatment-naive (untreated). From germline, CDR1 is SQVTM and CDR2 ANQGSEA. With 6 bases removed from V and 0 bases from J, the gap between germline ends came to 11 bases. The CDR3 totals 13 residues. The authors made TCR beta cDNA from approximately 500 ng total RNA with a constant-region primer. Slightly modified ARM-PCR, run as three nested multiplex PCR rounds, produced the TCR beta libraries. A C-beta reverse primer was combined with TRBV1-TRBV30 forward primers in the first two PCR rounds, and each round had roughly 11 cycles. MiXCR, run by TCRdb on the multiplex PCR reads, gives a single entry per CDR3 protein. The sample includes hundreds of thousands of distinct CDR3 sequences, around three fifths of them seen just once.

The sample consisted of peripheral blood. The chain links TRBV29-1 to TRBJ1-1, with D possibly being TRBD1 (5 bases). The source is a woman between 25 and 40 years old with primary liver carcinoma and hepatitis B virus infection. The CDR3 DNA sequence: TGCAGCGTAGCGGGACGGATGAACACTGAAGCTTTCTTT. The encoded protein is CSVAGRMNTEAFF.